Presented here are 8 T cell receptor beta chains from one specimen sequenced in a study of blood T cell repertoires in COVID-19. TCRdb keeps only in-frame clones here, not all; method: immunoSEQ multiplex PCR. The sample contains roughly 200,000 clones, 75% to 90% of which appear only once. The sequenced material came from PBMCs or T cells enriched from blood (not recorded which). The receptor source for this set is a woman aged 25 to 45 who had been exposed to COVID-19.

In DNA, the CDR3 is TGTGCCAGCAGCCCGACAGGGGGCTCAACTAATGAAAAACTGTTTTTT. It translates to CASSPTGGSTNEKLFF. The V gene is TRBV7-2, the J gene TRBJ1-4; 10 bases fit TRBD1. The CDR3 sequence is 16 residues long. After removal of 5 bases from V and 0 bases from J, the junction contained 3 bases not matched to a gene. Germline V gives CDR1 SGHTA, CDR2 FQGNSA.

V is TRBV13 and J is TRBJ2-1; possibly TRBD1 for D (5 bases). The CDR3 length is 12 residues. Germline loops: CDR1 PRHDT, CDR2 FYEKMQ (reference sequence). V was pared by 7 bases and J by 7 bases, with 11 bases between. CDR3 DNA sequence: TGTGCCAGCAACATCCAGGGAAATGAGCAGTTCTTC. Translation gives CASNIQGNEQFF.

V usage is TRBV12-5 and J usage is TRBJ1-2, with 10 bases fitting TRBD1. This CDR3 has 16 amino acids. Germline V CDR1 and CDR2: LGHNT, FRNRAP. V gave up 5 bases and J gave up 2 bases; unmatched junction bases: 8. The CDR3 loop reads CASGPTTGGPNYGYTF. The CDR3 DNA reads TGTGCTAGTGGTCCTACGACAGGGGGCCCGAACTATGGCTACACCTTC.

J is TRBJ1-5 and V is TRBV19; 10 bases line up with TRBD1. This CDR3 spans 16 amino acids. The V segment lost 7 bases and the J segment 4 bases; nucleotides outside the gene matches: 10. From germline, CDR1 is LNHDA and CDR2 SQIVND (reference sequence). CDR3 coding DNA: TGTGCCAGTAAGGTAGGGGACAGGGGAAGAAATCAGCCCCAGCATTTT. This codes for CASKVGDRGRNQPQHF.

This sequence joins TRBV21-1 and TRBJ1-2; TRBD1, the D gene given by the table, was not confirmed from the DNA. TRBV21-1 is tagged as a pseudogene. The CDR3 sequence is 16 residues long. The CDR3 reads CASSPGTVKYEGGYTF. CDR3 coding DNA: TGTGCCAGCAGCCCCGGGACAGTCAAATATGAGGGTGGCTACACCTTC.

This clone appeared a single time. V is TRBV6-5 and J is TRBJ1-2; 11 bases are a match to TRBD1. CDR1 and CDR2 (germline): MNHEY, SVGAGI. The trim removed 4 bases at V and 7 bases at J, leaving 8 bases unmatched. The CDR3 is 15 residues long. The CDR3 sequence is CASSSRTGGGIGYTF. DNA of the CDR3: TGTGCCAGCAGTTCCCGGACAGGGGGCGGAATTGGCTACACCTTC.

The rearrangement links TRBV12-3 or TRBV12-4 to TRBJ1-2; no clear D gene. Trimming cost V 3 bases and J 8 bases, with 10 bases left between them. This CDR3 comprises 12 residues. This CDR3 reads CASSFSELGYTF. CDR3 DNA: TGTGCCAGCAGTTTTTCTGAGTTGGGCTACACCTTC.

The CDR3 DNA follows: TGTGCCAGCAGCTTTATGGGGGCTAGCGGGGGTGTCGATGAGCAGTTCTTC. It encodes CASSFMGASGGVDEQFF. V is TRBV11-2 and J is TRBJ2-1; TRBD2 matches at 10 bases. The CDR3 has 17 amino acids. J gave up 8 bases and V 3 bases, and 13 bases lay outside the gene matches. Germline CDR1 SGHAT, CDR2 FQNNGV.